This entry lists 31 T cell receptor delta chains sequenced from one sample in a study of Vδ1+ human thymocytes. Study results and caveats: Thymic TRG and TRD repertoires appeared highly polyclonal.

Their antigens are not known. Sequences come from RNA converted to cDNA by reverse transcription. Multiplex PCR used pooled V-gene forward primers and a constant-region reverse primer to amplify CDR3s. TCRdb re-called the multiplex PCR reads with CATT. The sample shows around 56,000 delta-chain clones, about 14% of them seen only once. Sequencing input: Vdelta1+ gamma-delta thymocytes from the thymus. Sample subset: FACS-sorted CD3+ TCRalphabeta- TCRVdelta1+ TCRVdelta2- thymocytes. These receptors all come from a girl under two years old who had congenital heart surgery.

The rearrangement joins TRDV1 to TRDJ1, with unresolved D. Trimming removed 2 bases at V and 0 bases at J, with 10 bases between. The CDR3 is made up of 15 amino acids. CDR1 is TSWWSYY, CDR2 QGS, per germline. The CDR3 coding sequence is TGTGCTCTTGGGGAATTTGGAAGGTACACCGATAAACTCATCTTT. Encoded protein: CALGEFGRYTDKLIF.

This clone was counted between two and nine times. At one of its ends the junction is not consistent with the germline gene, which may arise from a read error. V usage is TRDV1 and J usage is TRDJ1; 7 bases fit TRDD2. The CDR3 loop spans 19 amino acids. The germline V gene has CDR1 TSWWSYY and CDR2 QGS. CDR3 in DNA: TGTGCTCTTGGGGACAGTTCCTACGGCAAGGTCACCTACACCGATAAACTCATCTTC. Protein product: CALGDSSYGKVTYTDKLIF.

The J gene is TRDJ1, the V gene TRDV1; TRDD3 matches 7 bases. With 5 bases clipped from V and 0 bases from J, the junction kept 21 bases outside the gene matches. The germline gives CDR1 TSWWSYY, CDR2 QGS. This CDR3 comprises 20 residues. The CDR3, as DNA: TGTGCTCTTGGGAACCACGTTCCTCTTGACTGGGGAAGGAACACCGATAAACTCATCTTT. The encoded protein is CALGNHVPLDWGRNTDKLIF.

This clone was recorded a few times. This chain uses TRDV1 with TRDJ1; D possibly matches TRDD2 or TRDD3 (6 bases each). Trimming cost V 0 bases and J 0 bases, with 29 bases left between them. This CDR3 is 22 amino acids long. CDR1 TSWWSYY and CDR2 QGS come from the germline V gene. In DNA, the CDR3 is TGTGCTCTTGGGGAACTTTCACTCCTACGTGAGGCTGGGGCCCAGTACACCGATAAACTCATCTTT. It is translated as CALGELSLLREAGAQYTDKLIF.

This rearrangement joins TRDV1 to TRDJ1; 11 bases align to TRDD3. After removal of 1 base from V and 2 bases from J, the junction contained 15 bases not matched to a gene. The CDR3 is made up of 20 amino acids. Per the germline V gene, CDR1 is TSWWSYY and CDR2 is QGS. CDR3 in DNA: TGTGCTCTTGGGGAACCAGTTGCTATGGGGGATACGCAAGATACCGATAAACTCATCTTT. Translating it yields CALGEPVAMGDTQDTDKLIF.

A few counts support this clone. The chain joins TRDV1 to TRDJ1, with TRDD3 identical over 8 bases. The V segment lost 5 bases and the J segment 0 bases; nucleotides outside the gene matches: 26. The CDR3 consists of 22 residues. Per the germline V gene, CDR1 is TSWWSYY and CDR2 is QGS. The CDR3 region is CALGSLYSGFRLGVTYTDKLIF. The DNA for the CDR3 is TGTGCTCTTGGGTCACTTTATTCGGGATTCCGACTGGGGGTCACGTACACCGATAAACTCATCTTT.

A few counts support this clone. The chain employs TRDV1 and TRDJ1; 12 nucleotides match TRDD3. The CDR3 is 18 amino acids. The germline gives CDR1 TSWWSYY, CDR2 QGS. Unmatched junction bases numbered 13, after V lost 0 bases and J lost 8 bases. In DNA, the CDR3 is TGTGCTCTTGGGGAACTAGCCCAGCGTACTGGGGGATACCCAAAACTCATCTTT. It is translated as CALGELAQRTGGYPKLIF.

The chain couples TRDV1 to TRDJ1, with D possibly called TRDD2 or TRDD3 (5 bases each). From germline, CDR1 is TSWWSYY and CDR2 QGS. The length of the CDR3 is 19 residues. V lost 2 bases to trimming and J lost 0 bases, with 22 bases between them. CDR3: CALGEDLPWAGAYTDKLIF. CDR3 DNA: TGTGCTCTTGGGGAAGATCTTCCCTGGGCGGGGGCGTACACCGATAAACTCATCTTT.

This clone was counted a few times. V and J are TRDV1 and TRDJ1; 8 nucleotides align to TRDD2. Trimming at V came to 1 base and at J to 0 bases, leaving 7 bases not matched to a gene. Per the germline V gene, CDR1 is TSWWSYY and CDR2 is QGS. This CDR3 is 17 amino acids long. The CDR3 loop reads CALGERLPTSNTDKLIF. DNA for the CDR3: TGTGCTCTTGGGGAACGACTTCCTACATCAAACACCGATAAACTCATCTTT.

The chain joins TRDV1 to TRDJ1; 11 bases map to TRDD3. Germline lookup yields CDR1 TSWWSYY and CDR2 QGS. Losses at the gene ends were 5 bases for V and 0 bases for J; bases not matched to a gene: 17. CDR3 size: 20 residues. This chain's CDR3 is CALGHTGYWGIRDYTDKLIF. DNA of the CDR3: TGTGCTCTTGGGCATACTGGGTACTGGGGGATAAGGGATTACACCGATAAACTCATCTTT.

Only a few counts were recorded for this clone. This specimen includes other DNA sequences encoding the same CDR3. The V and J genes are TRDV1 and TRDJ1; 11 positions match TRDD3. With 0 bases clipped from V and 0 bases from J, the junction kept 15 bases outside the gene matches. The CDR3 totals 21 residues. In germline, CDR1 is TSWWSYY, CDR2 QGS. As DNA, the CDR3 is TGTGCTCTTGGGGAACTTCCCTACAACTGGGGGATAGAGGGATACACCGATAAACTCATCTTT. Encoded protein: CALGELPYNWGIEGYTDKLIF.

J is TRDJ1 and V is TRDV1, with D maybe TRDD3 (5 bases). V shed 5 bases and J shed 0 bases, with 16 bases lying between them. The CDR3 extends over 16 amino acids. Germline CDR1 TSWWSYY, CDR2 QGS. CDR3 DNA: TGTGCTCTTGGGAAGGGTGGGGCCACTAACACCGATAAACTCATCTTT. Translated: CALGKGGATNTDKLIF.

The chain employs TRDV1 and TRDJ1; 9 bases agree with TRDD3. Looked up from germline, CDR1 is TSWWSYY and CDR2 is QGS. V trimming: 5 bases; J trimming: 2 bases; junction bases outside the gene matches: 12. This CDR3 is built from 17 residues. CDR3 in DNA: TGTGCTCTTGGGAAATGGACCCGGGGATACGCAACCGATAAACTCATCTTT. Protein: CALGKWTRGYATDKLIF.

The chain links TRDV1 to TRDJ1; D might be TRDD3 (6 bases). Trimming stripped 1 base from V and 0 bases from J, with 21 bases between. Germline CDR1 and CDR2: TSWWSYY and QGS. The CDR3 totals 19 residues. CDR3 bases: TGTGCTCTTGGGGAACGAAATGGTATCTGGGGACAGTACACCGATAAACTCATCTTT. It translates to CALGERNGIWGQYTDKLIF.

This clone was seen a few times. The chain recombines TRDV1 with TRDJ1; no reliable D call. V shed 1 base and J shed 7 bases, with 37 bases lying between them. There are 22 residues in the CDR3. The V gene's germline CDR1 is TSWWSYY and CDR2 QGS. The CDR3 DNA reads as TGTGCTCTTGGGGAACCGACCCCCTTAGAAAGACGTCTGCCCAGTGCGGCCGGTAAACTCATCTTT. Amino acid sequence: CALGEPTPLERRLPSAAGKLIF.

J is TRDJ1 and V is TRDV1; 8 positions agree with TRDD3. With V trimmed by 2 bases and J by 6 bases, 23 bases remained unmatched. Germline loops: CDR1 TSWWSYY, CDR2 QGS. The CDR3 loop spans 20 amino acids. The CDR3 loop is CALGEGSYVGVPGGGYKLIF. Written as DNA, the CDR3 is TGTGCTCTTGGGGAAGGGTCCTACGTTGGTGTCCCTGGGGGAGGATATAAACTCATCTTT.

In its sample, this clone was seen a few times. The chain joins TRDV1 to TRDJ1, with 10 positions matching TRDD3. V shed 0 bases and J 3 bases; nucleotides not matched to a gene: 10. From germline, CDR1 is TSWWSYY and CDR2 QGS. The CDR3 spans 18 residues. The CDR3 DNA reads TGTGCTCTTGGGGAACTAAGGTCTCTACTGGGGGATGCCGATAAACTCATCTTT. Translation gives CALGELRSLLGDADKLIF.

The rearrangement uses TRDV1 and TRDJ1, with TRDD3 identical over 8 bases. Germline CDR1 is TSWWSYY and CDR2 is QGS. With 2 bases clipped from V and 0 bases from J, the junction kept 35 bases outside the gene matches. This CDR3 is 26 amino acids long. CDR3 nucleotide sequence: TGTGCTCTTGGGGAATTGATGCGGGGTCCTTTTCCGCGTACTGGGGGGGGACTTAAGTACACCGATAAACTCATCTTT. Protein sequence: CALGELMRGPFPRTGGGLKYTDKLIF.

In this sample, this clone turned up a few times. The V and J genes are TRDV1 and TRDJ1, with 10 nucleotides matching TRDD3. Germline V gives CDR1 TSWWSYY, CDR2 QGS. V trimming: 2 bases; J trimming: 0 bases; junction bases outside the gene matches: 6. CDR3 length equals 17 residues. As DNA, the CDR3 is TGTGCTCTTGGGGAAGCTACTGGGGGATCGTACACCGATAAACTCATCTTT. It encodes CALGEATGGSYTDKLIF.

The gene calls are TRDV1 and TRDJ1; maybe TRDD3 (10 bases). Trimming left V 1 base short and J 2 bases short, with 29 bases between. CDR1 is TSWWSYY and CDR2 is QGS in the germline V gene. The CDR3 runs 21 residues. This CDR3 is CALGEHQPSYRTLGDTDKLIF. The CDR3, as DNA: TGTGCTCTTGGGGAACATCAGCCTTCCTACCGGACACTGGGGGATACCGATAAACTCATCTTT.

This clone has only a few counts. The rearrangement joins TRDV1 to TRDJ1; TRDD3 matches 13 bases. This CDR3 region has 19 residues. Germline values: CDR1 TSWWSYY, CDR2 QGS. With V trimmed by 9 bases and J by 2 bases, 18 bases remained unmatched. CDR3: CALGWGLLGDTRYTDKLIF. CDR3 sequence (DNA): TGTGCTCTGGGGTGGGGGTTACTGGGGGATACGCGTTATACCGATAAACTCATCTTT.

This clone was counted only a few times. This chain uses TRDV1 with TRDJ1; possibly TRDD3 for D (5 bases). V gave up 1 base and J gave up 4 bases, with 28 bases separating them. Germline V CDR1 and CDR2: TSWWSYY, QGS. The CDR3 runs to 20 residues. CDR3 loop: CALGEQLESGTYSYGDKLIF. The CDR3 nucleotides read TGTGCTCTTGGGGAACAATTGGAATCGGGGACATACTCATACGGCGATAAACTCATCTTT.

The chain recombines TRDV2 with TRDJ1, with D perhaps TRDD3 (6 bases). Trimming removed 0 bases from V and 2 bases from J, with 15 bases in between. Germline CDR1 and CDR2: GEAIGNYY and EKD. The CDR3 covers 16 residues. CDR3 nucleotides: TGTGCCTGTGACACCGGTACTCTGGGGAATACCGATAAACTCATCTTT. It yields the protein CACDTGTLGNTDKLIF.

The J gene is TRDJ1, the V gene TRDV1; 9 bases are shared with TRDD3. The CDR3 has 16 amino acids. After removal of 7 bases from V and 0 bases from J, the junction contained 9 bases not matched to a gene. Germline CDR1 and CDR2: TSWWSYY and QGS. Here the CDR3 reads CALAVGDMWDTDKLIF. Here the CDR3 DNA reads TGTGCTCTTGCGGTGGGGGATATGTGGGACACCGATAAACTCATCTTT.

The table lists this clone with a few counts. The chain recombines TRDV1 with TRDJ1; D remains ambiguous. The length of the CDR3 is 16 residues. The V gene's germline CDR1 is TSWWSYY and CDR2 QGS. V was trimmed by 4 bases and J by 0 bases, leaving 15 bases between them. CDR3 amino acids: CALGAPLGRYTDKLIF. In nucleotides, the CDR3 is TGTGCTCTTGGGGCCCCTCTCGGGAGGTACACCGATAAACTCATCTTT.

This clone was counted a few times. V and J are TRDV1 and TRDJ1; a weak D match, TRDD3 (6 bases). Trimming removed 0 bases from V and 0 bases from J, with 20 bases in between. The CDR3 covers 19 residues. Germline CDR1 and CDR2: TSWWSYY and QGS. The CDR3 loop is CALGELEALVGVYTDKLIF. The DNA of the CDR3 is TGTGCTCTTGGGGAACTAGAAGCGTTGGTGGGGGTCTACACCGATAAACTCATCTTT.

This clone was detected ten times or more. The chain employs TRAV29/DV5 and TRDJ1, with 9 nucleotides matching TRDD3. The CDR3 loop spans 16 amino acids. CDR1 is NSMFDY, CDR2 ISSIKDK, per germline. J lost 0 bases, V lost 7 bases, and 13 bases had no gene match. CDR3 sequence (DNA): TGTGCACTATCAACTGGGGGACCCCTGTACACCGATAAACTCATCTTT. Protein sequence: CALSTGGPLYTDKLIF.

The sample holds a few counts of this clone. This chain joins TRDV1 and TRDJ1, with 10 bases identical to TRDD3. V shed 0 bases, J shed 2 bases, and the junction held 30 bases outside the gene matches. CDR3 length: 25 residues. Germline lookup yields CDR1 TSWWSYY and CDR2 QGS. The CDR3 DNA follows: TGTGCTCTTGGGGAACTCTGCCTCCCTAGTGTGCCATCCTTCTACTGGGGGATCAGGACCGATAAACTCATCTTT. It is translated as CALGELCLPSVPSFYWGIRTDKLIF.

The chain recombines TRDV1 with TRDJ1; 10 nucleotides line up with TRDD3. CDR3 length: 22 residues. J gave up 2 bases and V 3 bases, and 24 bases lay outside the gene matches. In germline, CDR1 is TSWWSYY, CDR2 QGS. CDR3 region: CALGDPTLTVPPLGDGTDKLIF. The CDR3 DNA follows: TGTGCTCTTGGGGATCCCACTCTCACCGTACCACCACTGGGGGATGGGACCGATAAACTCATCTTT.

The rearrangement uses TRDV1 and TRDJ1; TRDD3 aligns across 7 bases. The CDR3 sequence is 20 residues long. J lost 0 bases, V lost 6 bases, and 22 bases had no gene match. Germline V CDR1 and CDR2: TSWWSYY, QGS. The CDR3 bases are TGTGCTCTTGGAGTAACCCTTAGTAGTGGGATACACTCCTACACCGATAAACTCATCTTT. It encodes CALGVTLSSGIHSYTDKLIF.

With respect to this clone: At one of its ends the junction is not consistent with the germline gene, which may arise from a read error. V gene TRDV1 combines with J gene TRDJ1, with 9 bases identical to TRDD3. The germline V gene has CDR1 TSWWSYY and CDR2 QGS. The CDR3 is 18 amino acids. This CDR3 reads CALGKLYPTWGITGKLIF. CDR3 DNA sequence: TGTGCTCTTGGGAAACTGTATCCTACGTGGGGGATAACTGGTAAACTCATCTTT.